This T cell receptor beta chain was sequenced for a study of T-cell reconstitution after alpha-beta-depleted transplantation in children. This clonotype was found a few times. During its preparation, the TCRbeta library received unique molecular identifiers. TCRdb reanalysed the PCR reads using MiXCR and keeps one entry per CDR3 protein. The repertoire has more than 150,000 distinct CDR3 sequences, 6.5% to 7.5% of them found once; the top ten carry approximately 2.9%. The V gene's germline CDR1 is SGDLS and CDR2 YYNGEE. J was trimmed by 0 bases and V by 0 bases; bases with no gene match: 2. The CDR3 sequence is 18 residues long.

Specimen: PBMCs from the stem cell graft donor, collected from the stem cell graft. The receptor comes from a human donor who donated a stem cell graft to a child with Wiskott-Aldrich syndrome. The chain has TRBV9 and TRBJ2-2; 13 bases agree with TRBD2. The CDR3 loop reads CASSVGGLAGSNTGELFF. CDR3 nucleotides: TGTGCCAGCAGCGTAGGGGGACTAGCGGGATCGAACACCGGGGAGCTGTTTTTT.